These 21 T cell receptor beta chains originate from one sample sequenced in a study of monozygotic twins with inflammatory bowel disease. TCRdb reprocessed the 5' RACE reads, with one entry per CDR3 protein and no DNA. The sample shows more than 350,000 distinct CDR3 sequences, and more than 2% sits with its ten largest clones. Material for sequencing was blood. The receptor set was obtained from a human donor with ulcerative colitis or Crohn's disease, or a healthy co-twin of an affected twin (not recorded which).

V gene TRBV20-1 combines with J gene TRBJ1-5; TCRdb indicates TRBD1, and absent DNA this call remains unverified. The CDR3 is made up of 11 amino acids. Germline CDR1 is DFQATT and CDR2 is SNEGSKA (reference sequence). CDR3 amino acids: CSYRGATPQHF.

The rearrangement joins TRBV3-1 to TRBJ1-1; TCRdb lists TRBD1, though no DNA is available to test this call. Per germline, CDR1 LGHDT and CDR2 YNNKEL (reference sequence). The CDR3 contains 15 residues. The CDR3 is CASSHAGPLNTEAFF.

This sequence joins TRBV5-1 and TRBJ2-3. The CDR3 is made up of 13 amino acids. Germline assignment: CDR1 SGHRS and CDR2 YFSETQ. CDR3 region: CASSMRLEDTQYF.

The chain combines TRBV10-3 with TRBJ2-3; TCRdb reports TRBD1, a call that lacks DNA to check it against. The CDR3 is 15 amino acids. Germline-derived CDR1 and CDR2 are ENHRY and SYGVKD. This chain's CDR3 is CATATDRAGTDTQYF.

V usage is TRBV20-1 and J usage is TRBJ1-5. Per the germline V gene, CDR1 is DFQATT and CDR2 is SNEGSKA (reference sequence). The CDR3 covers 13 residues. The CDR3 reads CSARVGRNQPQHF.

The V call is TRBV3-1, the J call TRBJ2-7; TCRdb picks TRBD1, but there is no DNA to check that call. From germline, CDR1 is LGHDT and CDR2 YNNKEL (reference sequence). The CDR3 consists of 15 residues. The chain's CDR3 is CASSKDRGPSYEQYF.

The V and J genes are TRBV27 and TRBJ2-7; the TCRdb call, TRBD2, lacks DNA for checking. The CDR3 is 14 amino acids. Germline loops: CDR1 MNHEY, CDR2 SMNVEV (reference sequence). CDR3: CASSFLLAGGEQYF.

The rearrangement uses TRBV30 and TRBJ2-3; TCRdb lists TRBD2, though no DNA is available to test this call. The CDR3 has 15 amino acids. Looked up from germline, CDR1 is GTSNPN and CDR2 is SVGIG (reference sequence). The CDR3 here is CACTSGRACTDTQYF.

The V call is TRBV5-1, the J call TRBJ2-4; TCRdb outputs TRBD2, but without DNA this stays unchecked. This CDR3 has 20 amino acids. Germline V CDR1 and CDR2: SGHRS, YFSETQ. This CDR3 is CASSLDPGLAGFVAKNIQYF.

The chain carries TRBV5-4 and TRBJ1-3; TCRdb returns TRBD1, unconfirmable since there is no DNA. The germline V gene has CDR1 SGHNT and CDR2 YYREEE (reference sequence). This CDR3 comprises 19 residues. The CDR3: CASSLRPTRSGEAGNTIYF.

The J gene is TRBJ1-4, the V gene TRBV5-1; TCRdb proposes TRBD1, but this gene call is untestable without DNA. The V gene's germline CDR1 is SGHRS and CDR2 YFSETQ. The CDR3 sequence is 15 residues long. CDR3 sequence: CASSTKGETNEKLFF.

CDR3 in amino acids: CASSQGTGILGGYTF. This chain links TRBV4-2 with TRBJ1-2; TCRdb's assignment of TRBD1 cannot be checked, as there is no DNA. The CDR3 is 15 residues long. The germline V gene has CDR1 LGHNA and CDR2 YNFKEQ.

The chain joins TRBV5-1 to TRBJ2-7; there is no DNA to check the TCRdb D call of TRBD2. This CDR3 spans 14 amino acids. The germline V gene has CDR1 SGHRS and CDR2 YFSETQ. Here the CDR3 reads CASSPGLGKEEQYF.

The CDR3 spells CASSSFREGEQYF. The chain recombines TRBV6-5 with TRBJ2-1; lacking DNA, the TRBD2 call made by TCRdb goes unchecked. This CDR3 is 13 amino acids long. Germline assignment: CDR1 MNHEY and CDR2 SVGAGI.

The chain carries TRBV12-3 or TRBV12-4 and TRBJ2-7. The CDR3 is 13 residues long. This chain's CDR3 is CASSGQGPHEQYF.

The genes are TRBV28 and TRBJ2-3; TCRdb designates TRBD1, a call that cannot be tested without DNA. The germline gives CDR1 MDHEN, CDR2 SYDVKM. The length of the CDR3 is 16 residues. CDR3 amino acids: CASSRRPGGSTDTQYF.

J is TRBJ2-1 and V is TRBV6-1; TCRdb picks TRBD2, but there is no DNA to check that call. Germline lookup yields CDR1 MNHNS and CDR2 SASEGT. CDR3 length equals 14 residues. CDR3 sequence: CASTTSAAGHEQFF.

The CDR3 reads CASSFTPRGNYGYTF. This chain connects TRBV27 to TRBJ1-2; TCRdb's assignment of TRBD1 cannot be checked, as there is no DNA. The CDR3 runs 15 residues. The V gene's germline CDR1 is MNHEY and CDR2 SMNVEV (reference sequence).

The rearrangement uses TRBV20-1 and TRBJ2-7; TCRdb calls TRBD2, which cannot be checked without DNA. CDR1 DFQATT and CDR2 SNEGSKA come from the germline V gene (reference sequence). There are 13 residues in the CDR3. CDR3 sequence: CSAIWDGDRIKYF.

The chain employs TRBV6-2 or TRBV6-3 and TRBJ2-1. Germline V gene data show CDR1 as MNHEY and CDR2 as SVGEGT. The CDR3 consists of 16 residues. Here the CDR3 reads CASSYPTVHSYNEQFF.

The rearrangement uses TRBV7-2 and TRBJ2-7; TCRdb calls TRBD1, which cannot be checked without DNA. CDR1 is SGHTA and CDR2 is FQGNSA in the germline V gene. The CDR3 covers 15 residues. CDR3 sequence: CASSLYEGAVYEQYF.